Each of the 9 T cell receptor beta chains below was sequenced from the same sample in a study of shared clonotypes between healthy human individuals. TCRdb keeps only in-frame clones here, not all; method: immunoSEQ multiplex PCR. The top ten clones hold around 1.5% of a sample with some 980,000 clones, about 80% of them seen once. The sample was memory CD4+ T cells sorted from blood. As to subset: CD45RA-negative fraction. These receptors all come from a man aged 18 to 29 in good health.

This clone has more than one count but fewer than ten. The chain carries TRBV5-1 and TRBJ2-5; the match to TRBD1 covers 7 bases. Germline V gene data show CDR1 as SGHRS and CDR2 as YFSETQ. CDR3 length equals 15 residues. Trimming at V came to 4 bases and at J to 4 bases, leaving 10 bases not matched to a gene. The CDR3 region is CASSKQGIAGETQYF. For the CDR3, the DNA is TGCGCCAGCAGCAAACAGGGGATCGCTGGAGAGACCCAGTACTTC.

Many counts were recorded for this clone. CDR3 residues: CAISELGGWELFF. CDR3 nucleotides: TGTGCCATCAGTGAGCTCGGGGGGTGGGAGCTGTTTTTT. The chain recombines TRBV10-3 with TRBJ2-2; 7 bases agree with TRBD2. The CDR3 has 13 residues. Trimming at V came to 2 bases and at J to 9 bases, leaving 3 bases not matched to a gene. In germline, CDR1 is ENHRY, CDR2 SYGVKD.

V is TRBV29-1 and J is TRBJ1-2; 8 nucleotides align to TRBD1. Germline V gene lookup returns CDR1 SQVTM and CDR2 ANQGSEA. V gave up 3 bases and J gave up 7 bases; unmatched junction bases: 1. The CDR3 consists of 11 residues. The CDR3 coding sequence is TGCAGCGTTGAGACAGGGGTTGGCTACACCTTC. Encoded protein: CSVETGVGYTF.

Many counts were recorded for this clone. The CDR3 here is CASSSRQNNSPLHF. DNA for the CDR3: TGTGCCAGCAGCTCCCGACAGAATAATTCACCCCTCCACTTT. The chain couples TRBV7-2 to TRBJ1-6; TRBD1 is a possible D gene (5 bases). Per the germline V gene, CDR1 is SGHTA and CDR2 is FQGNSA. Trimming removed 4 bases from V and 5 bases from J, with 9 bases in between. The CDR3 sequence is 14 residues long.

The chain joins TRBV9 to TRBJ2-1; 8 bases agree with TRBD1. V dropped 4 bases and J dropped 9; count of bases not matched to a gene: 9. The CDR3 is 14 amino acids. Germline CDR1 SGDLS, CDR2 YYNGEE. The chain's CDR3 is CASSPRTGKGEQFF. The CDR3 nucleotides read TGTGCCAGCAGCCCCCGGACAGGGAAGGGTGAGCAGTTCTTC.

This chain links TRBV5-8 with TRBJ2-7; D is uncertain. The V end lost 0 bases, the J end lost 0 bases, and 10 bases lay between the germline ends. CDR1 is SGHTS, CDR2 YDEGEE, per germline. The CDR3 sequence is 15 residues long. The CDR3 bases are TGTGCCAGCAGCTTGGGAAGTGGGCTCTCCTACGAGCAGTACTTC. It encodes CASSLGSGLSYEQYF.

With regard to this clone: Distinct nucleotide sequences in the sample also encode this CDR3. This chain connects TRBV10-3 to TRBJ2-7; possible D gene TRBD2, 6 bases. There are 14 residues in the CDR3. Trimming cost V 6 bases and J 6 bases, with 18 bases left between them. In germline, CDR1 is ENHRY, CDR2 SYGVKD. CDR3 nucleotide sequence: TGTGCCATCAGCCCCGGCGGAGCGGGTAGCGAGCAGTACTTC. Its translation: CAISPGGAGSEQYF.

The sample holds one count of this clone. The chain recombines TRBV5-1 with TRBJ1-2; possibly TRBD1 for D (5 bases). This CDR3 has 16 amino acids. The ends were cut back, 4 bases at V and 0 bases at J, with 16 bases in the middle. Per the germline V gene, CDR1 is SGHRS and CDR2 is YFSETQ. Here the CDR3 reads CASSPGNRLSNYGYTF. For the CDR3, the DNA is TGCGCCAGCAGCCCCGGAAACAGGCTTTCTAACTATGGCTACACCTTC. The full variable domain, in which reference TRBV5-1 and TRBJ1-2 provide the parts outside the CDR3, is KAGVTQTPRYLIKTRGQQVTLSCSPISGHRSVSWYQQTPGQGLQFLFEYFSETQRNKGNFPGRFSGRQFSNSRSEMNVSTLELGDSALYLCASSPGNRLSNYGYTFGSGTRLTVV.

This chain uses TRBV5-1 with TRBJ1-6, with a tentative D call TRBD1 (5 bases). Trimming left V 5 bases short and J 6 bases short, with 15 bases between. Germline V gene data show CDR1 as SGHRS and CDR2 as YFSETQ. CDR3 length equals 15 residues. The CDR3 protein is CASRSGTDRNSPLHF. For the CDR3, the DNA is TGCGCCAGCAGGTCTGGGACGGACCGTAATTCACCCCTCCACTTT.